This T cell receptor beta chain came from a study of STAT5B mutations in CD4+ large granular lymphocyte leukemia. Notes on this clone: The antigen remains unidentified.

Sequencing used immunoSEQ multiplex PCR; TCRdb keeps in-frame clones, though not all of them. The sample lists roughly 34,000 clones, more than 65% occurring once. Overall study findings and caveats: No patients shared main leukemic clonotypes, though roughly 23% appeared at low frequency elsewhere. CD4-sorted patient repertoires seemed more clonal than healthy CD4+ repertoires. Top patient clones used TRBV06 genes more often: 8/27 versus 2/35 in controls.

Losses at the gene ends were 5 bases for V and 4 bases for J; bases not matched to a gene: 7. Germline loops: CDR1 SGHVS, CDR2 FQNEAQ. The CDR3 contains 14 residues. Buffy coats from healthy blood donors served as controls. The clonotype comes from a human donor in good health. This chain connects TRBV7-8 to TRBJ2-5, with 7 positions matching TRBD1. Sequencing input: CD4+ T cells from blood buffy coats. The CDR3 DNA reads as TGTGCCAGCAGCCCCAGGACAGGATCAGAGACCCAGTACTTC. This translates into CASSPRTGSETQYF.